The 18 T cell receptor beta chains below all came from one sample that was sequenced in a study of OX40 agonist ivuxolimab in advanced cancers. Clones were read by immunoSEQ multiplex PCR, and TCRdb kept only the in-frame ones, dropping some. The sample consists of about 120,000 clones, around 95% of them appearing once. The sample in question was CD4+ or CD8+ T cells sorted from blood, obtained in a trial of the OX40 agonist ivuxolimab. These receptor sequences come from an adult with an advanced solid tumor such as melanoma, head and neck, liver or kidney cancer.

V gene TRBV10-3 combines with J gene TRBJ2-1; 8 nucleotides align to TRBD2. Germline lookup yields CDR1 ENHRY and CDR2 SYGVKD. J gave up 0 bases and V 3 bases, and 4 bases lay outside the gene matches. This CDR3 is 16 amino acids long. The CDR3 loop reads CAISDREGGSYNEQFF. The DNA of the CDR3 is TGTGCCATCAGTGACCGGGAGGGCGGCTCCTACAATGAGCAGTTCTTC.

The chain uses TRBV7-9 and TRBJ1-4, with D possibly matching TRBD1 (5 bases). The CDR3 runs 16 residues. Deletions cut 3 bases from V and 3 bases from J, with 14 bases between. CDR1 is SEHNR, CDR2 FQNEAQ, per germline (reference sequence). The CDR3 protein is CASSLPGRGPNEKLFF. DNA for the CDR3: TGTGCCAGCAGCTTGCCGGGACGGGGACCTAATGAAAAACTGTTTTTT.

The genes are TRBV11-2 and TRBJ1-1; D gene uncertain. V lost 1 base and J lost 1, with 13 bases in between. The germline gives CDR1 SGHAT, CDR2 FQNNGV. This CDR3 is built from 16 residues. The CDR3 protein is CASSLGFSQRNTEAFF. For the CDR3, the DNA is TGTGCCAGCAGCTTAGGTTTCAGCCAGAGGAACACTGAAGCTTTCTTT.

The chain links TRBV12-5 to TRBJ2-4, with TRBD1 as a possible D gene (5 bases). The germline CDR1 and CDR2 sequences are LGHNT and FRNRAP. The V gene lost 1 base and the J gene lost 4 bases, with 17 bases spanning the gap. CDR3 size: 17 residues. CDR3 sequence reads: CASGLDALQKGKNIQYF. In DNA, the CDR3 is TGTGCTAGTGGTTTGGACGCCCTCCAAAAGGGGAAAAACATTCAGTACTTC.

The chain has TRBV10-2 and TRBJ1-6, with D possibly TRBD1 on 6 matching bases. Germline V gene lookup returns CDR1 WSHSY and CDR2 SAAADI. This CDR3 region has 15 residues. Here the CDR3 DNA reads TGCGCTACTCGACCCCCGGACAGCCTTAATTCACCCCTCCACTTT. This gives the protein CATRPPDSLNSPLHF.

V usage is TRBV5-6 and J usage is TRBJ2-3; D uncertain. The CDR3 has 14 residues. V was pared by 4 bases and J by 2 bases, with 11 bases between. CDR1 and CDR2 from the germline V gene are SGHDT and YYEEEE. The CDR3 nucleotides are TGTGCCAGCAGCCGACTTGTGAACACAGATACGCAGTATTTT. The encoded protein is CASSRLVNTDTQYF.

CDR3 in amino acids: CASSLGRDRGRRDTQYF. CDR3 in DNA: TGTGCCAGCAGCTTAGGCCGGGACAGGGGGCGCAGAGATACGCAGTATTTT. The rearrangement joins TRBV7-2 to TRBJ2-3; 12 bases match TRBD1. V gave up 1 base and J gave up 5 bases; unmatched junction bases: 7. CDR1 and CDR2 from the germline V gene are SGHTA and FQGNSA. The length of the CDR3 is 17 residues.

V usage is TRBV5-6 and J usage is TRBJ1-3; no firm D call. V lost 4 bases and J 0 bases, leaving 8 bases between the germline ends. Germline CDR1 reads SGHDT; CDR2 reads YYEEEE. The CDR3 has 14 amino acids. Written as DNA, the CDR3 is TGTGCCAGCAGCACCCGTTTCTCTGGAAACACCATATATTTT. It yields the protein CASSTRFSGNTIYF.

The chain carries TRBV7-2 and TRBJ2-7; D gene uncertain. Trimming took 0 bases from V and 4 from J, leaving 7 bases between them. Germline CDR1 SGHTA, CDR2 FQGNSA. The length of the CDR3 is 13 residues. CDR3 region: CASSLANLYEQYF. The CDR3 DNA follows: TGTGCCAGCAGCTTAGCGAATCTATACGAGCAGTACTTC.

The chain employs TRBV4-2 and TRBJ2-3; a weak D match, TRBD2 (6 bases). The CDR3 loop spans 17 amino acids. CDR1 is LGHNA and CDR2 is YNFKEQ in the germline V gene. Trimming left V 0 bases short and J 2 bases short, with 15 bases between. CDR3 bases: TGTGCCAGCAGCCAAGATCGAACTAGCCAAAACACAGATACGCAGTATTTT. As protein: CASSQDRTSQNTDTQYF.

This chain connects TRBV21-1 to TRBJ2-1; whether TRBD2, the table's D call, matches the DNA was not checked. TRBV21-1 is marked as a pseudogene. CDR3 length equals 14 residues. Here the CDR3 reads CASSKGLAGGPVFF. The CDR3 DNA follows: TGTGCCAGCAGCAAGGGACTAGCGGGAGGGCCTGTGTTCTTC.

The chain combines TRBV5-1 with TRBJ2-1; D assignment may be TRBD1 or TRBD2 (5 bases each). The germline V gene has CDR1 SGHRS and CDR2 YFSETQ. With 7 bases removed from V and 0 bases from J, the gap between germline ends came to 11 bases. The CDR3 length is 14 residues. The CDR3 DNA follows: TGCGCCAGCCGGGACCACGACTCCTACAATGAGCAGTTCTTC. This translates into CASRDHDSYNEQFF.

V usage is TRBV28 and J usage is TRBJ1-2; D is possibly TRBD1 (5 bases). V was cut by 6 bases and J by 4 bases, with 12 bases left in between. Germline values: CDR1 MDHEN, CDR2 SYDVKM. The CDR3 has 13 residues. For the CDR3, the DNA is TGTGCCAGCAGCGTGGGGCGGAGCTATGGCTACACCTTC. Translating it yields CASSVGRSYGYTF.

The chain carries TRBV28 and TRBJ2-7; D is unresolved. The germline gives CDR1 MDHEN, CDR2 SYDVKM. Trimming left V 6 bases short and J 0 bases short, with 9 bases between. This CDR3 region has 13 residues. In DNA, the CDR3 is TGTGCCAGCAGGGTCAGTTTCTCCTACGAGCAGTACTTC. Translation gives CASRVSFSYEQYF.

Note on this clone: Other DNA sequences in this specimen translate into the identical CDR3. The chain carries TRBV20-1 and TRBJ2-7, with D uncertain. The V gene lost 0 bases and the J gene lost 4 bases, with 4 bases spanning the gap. The CDR3 runs 11 residues. In germline, CDR1 is DFQATT, CDR2 SNEGSKA (reference sequence). CDR3 sequence (DNA): TGCAGTGCTAGAGAAGGGTACGAGCAGTACTTC. Translation: CSAREGYEQYF.

The chain is built from TRBV29-1 and TRBJ1-2; tentatively, D is TRBD1 (6 bases). The CDR3 contains 12 residues. The V end was cut by 4 bases, the J end by 3 bases, with 9 bases between. Germline-derived CDR1 and CDR2 are SQVTM and ANQGSEA. The CDR3 here is CSVGKGDYGYTF. In DNA form, the CDR3 reads TGCAGCGTTGGCAAGGGGGACTATGGCTACACCTTC. The full variable domain, rest sourced from reference TRBV29-1 and TRBJ1-2, is SAVISQKPSRDICQRGTSLTIQCQVDSQVTMMFWYRQQPGQSLTLIATANQGSEATYESGFVIDKFPISRPNLTFSTLTVSNMSPEDSSIYLCSVGKGDYGYTFGSGTRLTVV.

The chain carries TRBV5-1 and TRBJ1-1, with unresolved D. There are 13 residues in the CDR3. CDR1 and CDR2 from the germline V gene are SGHRS and YFSETQ. Trimming pared 2 bases from V and 0 bases from J, leaving 5 bases between. The CDR3 here is CASSLELNTEAFF. The CDR3 nucleotides are TGCGCCAGCAGCTTAGAACTGAACACTGAAGCTTTCTTT.

V gene TRBV30 combines with J gene TRBJ1-6; tentatively, D is TRBD1 (5 bases). Trimming left V 5 bases short and J 7 bases short, with 15 bases between. Per the germline V gene, CDR1 is GTSNPN and CDR2 is SVGIG (reference sequence). The CDR3 runs 14 residues. The CDR3 DNA sequence: TGTGCCTGGGCCGGGACTCATTACAATTCACCCCTCCACTTT. It encodes CAWAGTHYNSPLHF.